A single sample gave rise to the 23 T cell receptor beta chains below, sequenced in a study of T-cell reconstitution after alpha-beta-depleted transplantation in children. Preparation of the TCRbeta library involved a method that used unique molecular identifiers. TCRdb ran MiXCR on the PCR reads and lists one entry per CDR3 protein. This table holds hundreds of thousands of distinct CDR3 sequences, 12% found once. Material: PBMCs from the stem cell graft donor, obtained from the stem cell graft. Every receptor here comes from a human donor who donated a stem cell graft to a child with combined immunodeficiency.

This clonotype was seen a handful of times. The chain has TRBV6-2 or TRBV6-3 and TRBJ2-1; D remains ambiguous. The germline CDR1 and CDR2 sequences are MNHEY and SVGEGT. V dropped 3 bases and J dropped 0 bases, with 9 bases sitting between them. The CDR3 is 15 amino acids. Written as DNA, the CDR3 is TGTGCCAGCAGTTATCGCTCGAGCTCCTACAATGAGCAGTTCTTC. It encodes CASSYRSSSYNEQFF.

This clonotype was observed many times. V is TRBV21-1 and J is TRBJ2-1; the D call TRBD1 from the table was never checked on the DNA. TRBV21-1 is noted as a pseudogene. The CDR3 totals 12 residues. DNA for the CDR3: TGTGCCAGCGACAGGGACTCCAATGAGCAGTTCTTC. Its protein is CASDRDSNEQFF.

Ten or more counts support this clonotype. The chain is built from TRBV7-2 and TRBJ2-3, with TRBD2 matching 9 bases. Trimming took 3 bases from V and 2 from J; bases not matched to a gene: 3. Germline CDR1 SGHTA, CDR2 FQGNSA. The CDR3 has 15 amino acids. CDR3 nucleotides: TGTGCCAGCAGCTTTCGACTAGCGGACACAGATACGCAGTATTTT. It encodes CASSFRLADTDTQYF.

This clonotype was picked up a small number of times. The rearrangement links TRBV12-3 or TRBV12-4 to TRBJ2-3; D remains unclear. Trimming removed 4 bases from V and 2 bases from J, with 7 bases in between. This CDR3 contains 13 residues. The CDR3 DNA is TGTGCCAGCAGTTCTCTGCTCACAGATACGCAGTATTTT. Translating gives CASSSLLTDTQYF.

This clonotype has at least ten counts. The chain has TRBV29-1 and TRBJ1-1; no clear D. V was cut by 2 bases and J by 6 bases, with 10 bases left in between. The CDR3 consists of 12 residues. Germline loops: CDR1 SQVTM, CDR2 ANQGSEA. In DNA, the CDR3 is TGCAGCGTTGAATCCTCTGGCGCTGAAGCTTTCTTT. This gives the protein CSVESSGAEAFF.

The chain combines TRBV15 with TRBJ1-2; TRBD1 aligns across 9 bases. Germline V CDR1 and CDR2: LNHNV, YYDKDF (reference sequence). The CDR3 is 14 amino acids. Trimming cost V 6 bases and J 5 bases; bases outside gene matches: 7. For the CDR3, the DNA is TGTGCCACCAGAAGGGCGGGGACAGGGTATGGCTACACCTTC. It encodes CATRRAGTGYGYTF. Full variable domain (rest looked up from reference TRBV15 and TRBJ1-2): DAMVIQNPRYQVTQFGKPVTLSCSQTLNHNVMYWYQQKSSQAPKLLFHYYDKDFNNEADTPDNFQSRRPNTSFCFLDIRSPGLGDTAMYLCATRRAGTGYGYTFGSGTRLTVV.

J is TRBJ1-4 and V is TRBV7-2; TRBD1 might be the D (6 bases). Germline V gene sequence: CDR1 SGHTA, CDR2 FQGNSA. The length of the CDR3 is 15 residues. Trimming shortened V by 2 bases and J by 7 bases, and 14 bases separated the two germline ends. The CDR3 protein is CASSLRPGQSEKLFF. The CDR3 coding sequence is TGTGCCAGCAGCTTAAGGCCCGGACAGAGTGAAAAACTGTTTTTT.

The chain combines TRBV7-9 with TRBJ2-1; 9 bases are shared with TRBD2. Germline V gene lookup returns CDR1 SEHNR and CDR2 FQNEAQ (reference sequence). Trimming removed 8 bases from V and 3 bases from J; junction bases left unmatched: 8. The CDR3 covers 15 residues. CDR3 DNA: TGTGCCAGCCGACCCGGACTAGCGATCTACAATGAGCAGTTCTTC. Translating gives CASRPGLAIYNEQFF.

The chain combines TRBV20-1 with TRBJ2-1; D call uncertain. The V and J ends lost 3 bases and 3 bases respectively, with 9 bases between them. CDR1 and CDR2 (germline): DFQATT, SNEGSKA (reference sequence). The CDR3 is 13 residues long. CDR3 bases: TGCAGTGCTAGGTTTCCGAACTACAATGAGCAGTTCTTC. It yields the protein CSARFPNYNEQFF.

At least ten counts were recorded for this clonotype. This chain connects TRBV12-3 or TRBV12-4 to TRBJ2-5; 7 nucleotides align to TRBD2. The CDR3 loop spans 14 amino acids. The V and J ends lost 6 bases and 1 base, in that order; junction bases with no gene match: 5. The CDR3 region is CASRLGGVQETQYF. The CDR3 coding sequence is TGTGCCAGCAGATTGGGGGGGGTCCAAGAGACCCAGTACTTC.

This clonotype occurred many times. This rearrangement joins TRBV10-3 to TRBJ2-7; D unclear. CDR3 length: 12 amino acids. Germline CDR1 ENHRY, CDR2 SYGVKD. V was clipped by 6 bases and J by 2 bases, with 8 bases between them. The CDR3 reads CAIREGTYEQYF. The DNA for the CDR3 is TGTGCCATCAGGGAAGGGACCTACGAGCAGTACTTC.

This clonotype has at least ten counts. The gene calls are TRBV29-1 and TRBJ2-7; D possibly matches TRBD1 or TRBD2 (6 bases each). The ends were cut back, 0 bases at V and 2 bases at J, with 14 bases in the middle. There are 15 residues in the CDR3. Germline V gene sequence: CDR1 SQVTM, CDR2 ANQGSEA. This chain's CDR3 is CSVEDGGHRPYEQYF. The CDR3 DNA reads as TGCAGCGTTGAAGATGGGGGGCATAGGCCCTACGAGCAGTACTTC.

This clonotype was detected many times. This chain links TRBV12-3 or TRBV12-4 with TRBJ2-2; the match to TRBD2 covers 9 bases. J lost 1 base, V lost 6 bases, and 3 bases had no gene match. This CDR3 region has 15 residues. CDR3 loop: CASRSSGGNTGELFF. Written as DNA, the CDR3 is TGTGCCAGCAGGAGTAGCGGGGGGAACACCGGGGAGCTGTTTTTT.

There are a few counts of this clonotype. The chain employs TRBV2 and TRBJ1-5; D not resolved. The germline V gene encodes CDR1 SNHLY and CDR2 FYNNEI. This CDR3 region has 13 residues. V was clipped by 4 bases and J by 2 bases, with 6 bases between them. The CDR3 DNA is TGTGCCAGCAGTGCGTACGGCAATCAGCCCCAGCATTTT. Translated: CASSAYGNQPQHF.

Many counts were recorded for this clonotype. V is TRBV9 and J is TRBJ2-7; weak D call: TRBD2 (5 bases). V lost 2 bases and J 7 bases, leaving 34 bases between the germline ends. Germline V gene sequence: CDR1 SGDLS, CDR2 YYNGEE. The CDR3 spans 20 residues. The CDR3 region is CASSVWFGRPSTRRLAEQYF. The DNA for the CDR3 is TGTGCCAGCAGCGTCTGGTTCGGGCGGCCCTCTACGAGGAGGTTGGCGGAGCAGTACTTC. Full variable domain (rest looked up from reference TRBV9 and TRBJ2-7): DSGVTQTPKHLITATGQRVTLRCSPRSGDLSVYWYQQSLDQGLQFLIQYYNGEERAKGNILERFSAQQFPDLHSELNLSSLELGDSALYFCASSVWFGRPSTRRLAEQYFGPGTRLTVT.

The chain links TRBV30 to TRBJ2-1, with TRBD2 matching 11 bases. J was trimmed by 14 bases and V by 3 bases; bases with no gene match: 9. Germline-derived CDR1 and CDR2 are GTSNPN and SVGIG (reference sequence). CDR3 length: 13 amino acids. The DNA for the CDR3 is TGTGCCTGGAGACTAGCGGGAGCCAAACAGGAGTTCTTC. This gives the protein CAWRLAGAKQEFF.

This clonotype was detected only a few times. This chain connects TRBV29-1 to TRBJ2-1, with a tentative D call TRBD2 (6 bases). The germline V gene encodes CDR1 SQVTM and CDR2 ANQGSEA. Deletions cut 7 bases from V and 2 bases from J, with 18 bases between. The CDR3 loop spans 15 amino acids. The CDR3 DNA follows: TGCAGCGGGGAGTCGGGGGAGACCCCCTACAATGAGCAGTTCTTC. Protein product: CSGESGETPYNEQFF.

Comment on this clonotype: Being one base from a much bigger clone, this may be a read error. V is TRBV28 and J is TRBJ1-1, with D uncertain. The CDR3 runs to 11 residues. V was clipped by 6 bases and J by 1 base, with 3 bases between them. The germline V gene has CDR1 MDHEN and CDR2 SYDVKM. CDR3 coding DNA: TGTGCCAGCAGGTGGAACACTGAAGCTTTCTTT. It specifies CASRWNTEAFF.

This chain joins TRBV3-1 and TRBJ2-7, with D possibly matching TRBD2 (6 bases). V was trimmed by 0 bases and J by 2 bases, leaving 14 bases between them. The CDR3 sequence is 16 residues long. Germline CDR1 and CDR2: LGHDT and YNNKEL (reference sequence). The CDR3 DNA sequence: TGTGCCAGCAGCCAAGATCCGGGACTTGATGCCTACGAGCAGTACTTC. Its translation: CASSQDPGLDAYEQYF.

The rearrangement uses TRBV27 and TRBJ2-7; 11 bases match TRBD1. Germline CDR1 is MNHEY and CDR2 is SMNVEV (reference sequence). The CDR3 is 15 amino acids. The ends lost 4 bases at V and 3 bases at J; junction bases unmatched: 5. CDR3: CASSWGQGVGYEQYF. In nucleotides, the CDR3 is TGTGCCAGCAGTTGGGGACAGGGGGTCGGCTACGAGCAGTACTTC.

The rearrangement joins TRBV18 to TRBJ1-3; D gene uncertain. Germline CDR1 reads KGHSH; CDR2 reads LQKENI. Trimming pared 6 bases from V and 3 bases from J, leaving 15 bases between. The CDR3 is 15 amino acids. The CDR3 DNA is TGTGCCAGCTCCTCGGACGCAATGCTTGGAAACACCATATATTTT. Amino acid sequence: CASSSDAMLGNTIYF.

This clonotype occurred many times. The J gene is TRBJ1-5, the V gene TRBV30; 9 bases line up with TRBD1. V was clipped by 1 base and J by 2 bases; unmatched bases: 3. Germline CDR1 and CDR2: GTSNPN and SVGIG (reference sequence). CDR3 length: 15 amino acids. The CDR3 loop reads CAWSGGQGGNQPQHF. Here the CDR3 DNA reads TGTGCCTGGAGTGGGGGACAGGGTGGCAATCAGCCCCAGCATTTT.

This clonotype was observed a few times. The chain recombines TRBV6-2 or TRBV6-3 with TRBJ2-7; perhaps TRBD1 as D (7 bases). Trimming cost V 5 bases and J 2 bases, with 13 bases left between them. Germline assignment: CDR1 MNHEY and CDR2 SVGEGT. The CDR3 is made up of 14 amino acids. CDR3 amino acids: CASSRGTAAYEQYF. The CDR3, as DNA: TGTGCCAGCAGTCGCGGGACAGCTGCCTACGAGCAGTACTTC.